This TCR beta chain was found in a study of control samples from healthy donors and cancer patients. TCRdb keeps only in-frame clones here, not all; method: immunoSEQ multiplex PCR. The sample carries 150,000 to 200,000 clones, about nine tenths recorded once. Germline CDR1 is LGHDT and CDR2 is YNNKEL (reference sequence). The length of the CDR3 is 12 residues. Trimming removed 5 bases at V and 4 bases at J, with 6 bases between. Material for sequencing was blood. The chain recombines TRBV3-1 (or the pseudogene TRBV3-2) with TRBJ1-3; no clear D gene. This receptor was identified in a woman aged 25 to 39 in good health. CDR3 nucleotides: TGTGCCAGCAGCTCTCAAGGAAACACCATATATTTT. Its protein product is CASSSQGNTIYF.